This T cell receptor (beta chain) is from a study of technical replicates of blood from several donors. Only in-frame clones appear in the TCRdb table, and some are missing; sequencing was by immunoSEQ multiplex PCR. In the table there are 90,000 to 100,000 clones, just under 95% of which are singletons. V gave up 1 base and J gave up 3 bases, with 13 bases separating them. CDR3 length: 15 amino acids. The germline gives CDR1 SGHDN, CDR2 FVKESK. This clonotype originated in a human donor in good health. The genes are TRBV14 and TRBJ2-7, with D unclear. Sequenced: T cells isolated from PBMCs. This CDR3 reads CASSQGPRSLYEQYF. CDR3 sequence (DNA): TGTGCCAGCAGCCAAGGACCTAGGAGCCTCTACGAGCAGTACTTC.